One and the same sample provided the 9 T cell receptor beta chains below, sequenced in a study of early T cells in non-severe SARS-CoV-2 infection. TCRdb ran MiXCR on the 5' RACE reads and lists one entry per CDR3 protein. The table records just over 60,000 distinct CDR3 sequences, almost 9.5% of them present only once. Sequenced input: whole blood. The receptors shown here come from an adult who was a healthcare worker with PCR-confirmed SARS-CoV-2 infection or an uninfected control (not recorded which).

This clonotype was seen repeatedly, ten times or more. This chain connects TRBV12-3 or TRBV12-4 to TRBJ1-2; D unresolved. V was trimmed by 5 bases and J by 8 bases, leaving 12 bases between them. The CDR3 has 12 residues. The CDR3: CASSPLSFGYTF. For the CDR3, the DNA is TGTGCCAGCAGTCCCCTAAGTTTCGGCTACACCTTC.

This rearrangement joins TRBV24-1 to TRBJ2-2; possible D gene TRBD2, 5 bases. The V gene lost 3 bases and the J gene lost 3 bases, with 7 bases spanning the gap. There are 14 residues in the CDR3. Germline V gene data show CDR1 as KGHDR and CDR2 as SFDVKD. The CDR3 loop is CATSDKDYTGELFF. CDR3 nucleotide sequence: TGTGCCACCAGTGATAAGGACTACACCGGGGAGCTGTTTTTT.

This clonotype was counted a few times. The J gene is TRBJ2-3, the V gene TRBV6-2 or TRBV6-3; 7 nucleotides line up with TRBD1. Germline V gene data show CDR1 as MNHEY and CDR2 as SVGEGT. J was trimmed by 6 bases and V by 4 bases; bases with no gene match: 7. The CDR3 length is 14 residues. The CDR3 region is CASSSTGKGDTQYF. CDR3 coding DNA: TGTGCCAGCAGTTCGACAGGGAAGGGCGATACGCAGTATTTT.

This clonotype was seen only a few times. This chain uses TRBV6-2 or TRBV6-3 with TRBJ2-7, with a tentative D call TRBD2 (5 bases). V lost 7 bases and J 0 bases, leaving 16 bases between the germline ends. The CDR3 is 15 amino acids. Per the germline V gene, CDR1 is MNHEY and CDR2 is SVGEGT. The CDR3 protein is CASKRGGSSSYEQYV. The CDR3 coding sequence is TGTGCCAGCAAACGCGGCGGGTCCAGCTCCTACGAGCAGTACGTC.

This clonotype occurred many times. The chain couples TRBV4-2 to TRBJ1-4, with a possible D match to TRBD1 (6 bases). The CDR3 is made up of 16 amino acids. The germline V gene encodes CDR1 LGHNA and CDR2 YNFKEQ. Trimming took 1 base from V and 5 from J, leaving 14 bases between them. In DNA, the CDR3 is TGTGCCAGCAGCCAAGTACAGACAGGAGGAAATGAAAAACTGTTTTTT. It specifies CASSQVQTGGNEKLFF.

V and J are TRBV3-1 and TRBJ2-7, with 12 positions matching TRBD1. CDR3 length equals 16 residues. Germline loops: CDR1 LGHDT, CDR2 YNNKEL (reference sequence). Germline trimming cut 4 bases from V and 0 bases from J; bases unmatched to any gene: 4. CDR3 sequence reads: CASSLGTGGGSYEQYV. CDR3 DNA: TGTGCCAGCAGCCTAGGGACAGGGGGCGGCTCCTACGAGCAGTACGTC.

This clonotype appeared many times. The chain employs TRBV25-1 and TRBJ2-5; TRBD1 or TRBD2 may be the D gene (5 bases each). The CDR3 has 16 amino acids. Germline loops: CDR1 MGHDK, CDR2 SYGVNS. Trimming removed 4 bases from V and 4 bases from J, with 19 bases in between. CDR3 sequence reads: CASSGIEGTFGETQYF. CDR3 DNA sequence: TGTGCCAGCAGTGGGATAGAAGGGACGTTCGGAGAGACCCAGTACTTC.

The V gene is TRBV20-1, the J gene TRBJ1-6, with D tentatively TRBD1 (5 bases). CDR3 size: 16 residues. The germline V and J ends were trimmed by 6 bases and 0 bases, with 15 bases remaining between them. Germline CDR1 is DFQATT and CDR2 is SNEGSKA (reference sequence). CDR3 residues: CSAPMEGSSYNSPLHF. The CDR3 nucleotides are TGCAGTGCCCCCATGGAGGGGAGCTCCTATAATTCACCCCTCCACTTT.

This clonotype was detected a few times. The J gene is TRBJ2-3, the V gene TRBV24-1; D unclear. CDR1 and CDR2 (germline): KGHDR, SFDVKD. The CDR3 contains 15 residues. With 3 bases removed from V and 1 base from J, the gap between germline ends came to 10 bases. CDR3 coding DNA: TGTGCCACCAGTGATCCGGGCCGCGGCACAGATACGCAGTATTTT. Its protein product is CATSDPGRGTDTQYF.